The source of this T cell receptor (beta chain) is a study of T cells in tuberculosis. The CDR3 sequence is 16 residues long. This table comes from immunoSEQ multiplex PCR, and its TCRdb copy is limited to in-frame clones, with some not included. The sample includes approximately 59,000 clones, about 86% of them seen just once. Cells were sorted from thawed PBMC rested overnight and stained with GMM-loaded CD1B tetramer, viability dye and anti-CD3. The lipid loaded on the CD1B tetramers was C32 glucose monomycolate from Rhodococcus equi. Sequencing input: CD1b-GMM tetramer-negative cells sorted from PBMCs. The V gene is TRBV1, the J gene TRBJ2-1; the table's D call, TRBD2, has no DNA check behind it. TRBV1 counts as a pseudogene. The clonotype was recovered from an adult woman with latent tuberculosis. The CDR3 loop reads CTSSQDRRGAYNEQFF. The CDR3 DNA sequence: TGCACCAGCAGCCAAGACCGTCGCGGGGCCTACAATGAGCAGTTCTTC.